What follows is one TCR beta chain and its context. This CDR3 is also generated by other DNA sequences in the sample. Profiling relied on immunoSEQ multiplex PCR, and the TCRdb table lists in-frame clones only, not all of them. This table holds 60,000 to 90,000 clones, roughly 92% found once. These data belong to a study of technical replicates of blood from a few donors. V was shortened by 1 base and J by 4 bases, with 5 bases between the two germline ends. The CDR3 totals 12 residues. Germline loops: CDR1 SEHNR, CDR2 FQNEAQ (reference sequence). The gene calls are TRBV7-9 and TRBJ2-7; D unresolved. The sequencing input was T cells isolated from PBMCs. The clonotype was recovered from a human donor in good health. The CDR3 nucleotides read TGTGCCAGCAGCTTAGGGCAGTACGAGCAGTACTTC. Translated: CASSLGQYEQYF.